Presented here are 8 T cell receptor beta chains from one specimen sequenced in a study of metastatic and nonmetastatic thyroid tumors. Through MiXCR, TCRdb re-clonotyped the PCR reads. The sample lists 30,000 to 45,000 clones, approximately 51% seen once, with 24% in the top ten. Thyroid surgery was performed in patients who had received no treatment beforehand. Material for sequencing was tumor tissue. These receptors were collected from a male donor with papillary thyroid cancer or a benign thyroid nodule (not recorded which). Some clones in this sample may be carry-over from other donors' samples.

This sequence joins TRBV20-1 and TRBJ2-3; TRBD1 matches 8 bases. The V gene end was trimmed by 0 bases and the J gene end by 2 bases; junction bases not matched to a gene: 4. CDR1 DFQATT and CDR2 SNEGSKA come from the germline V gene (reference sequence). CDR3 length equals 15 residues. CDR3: CSARDPGQDTDTQYF. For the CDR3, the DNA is TGCAGTGCTAGAGATCCGGGACAGGACACAGATACGCAGTATTTT.

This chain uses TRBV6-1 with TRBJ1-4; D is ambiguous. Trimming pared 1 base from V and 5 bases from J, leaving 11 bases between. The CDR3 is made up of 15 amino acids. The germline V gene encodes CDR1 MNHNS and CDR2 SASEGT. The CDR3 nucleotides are TGTGCCAGCAGTGAAGTGGCCAGAAAAAATGAAAAACTGTTTTTT. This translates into CASSEVARKNEKLFF.

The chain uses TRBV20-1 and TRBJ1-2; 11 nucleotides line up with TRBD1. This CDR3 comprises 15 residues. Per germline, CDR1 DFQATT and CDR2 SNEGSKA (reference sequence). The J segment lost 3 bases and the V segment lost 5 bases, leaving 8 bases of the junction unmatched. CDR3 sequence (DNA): TGCAGTGCTGCTCGGACAGGGGGCGCAGACTATGGCTACACCTTC. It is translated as CSAARTGGADYGYTF.

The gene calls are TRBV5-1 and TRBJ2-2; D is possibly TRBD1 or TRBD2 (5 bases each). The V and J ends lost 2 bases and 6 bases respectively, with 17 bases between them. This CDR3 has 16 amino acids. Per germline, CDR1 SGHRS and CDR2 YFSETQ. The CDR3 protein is CASSFGDAVFSGELFF. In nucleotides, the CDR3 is TGCGCCAGCAGCTTCGGGGACGCTGTGTTTTCCGGGGAGCTGTTTTTT.

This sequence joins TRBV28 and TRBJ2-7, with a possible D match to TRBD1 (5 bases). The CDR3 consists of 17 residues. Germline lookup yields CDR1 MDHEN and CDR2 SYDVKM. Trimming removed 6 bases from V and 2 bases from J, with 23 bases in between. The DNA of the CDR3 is TGTGCCAGCAGAAGTTCCCTATCCGTCGCAGGGACCTACGAGCAGTACTTC. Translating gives CASRSSLSVAGTYEQYF.

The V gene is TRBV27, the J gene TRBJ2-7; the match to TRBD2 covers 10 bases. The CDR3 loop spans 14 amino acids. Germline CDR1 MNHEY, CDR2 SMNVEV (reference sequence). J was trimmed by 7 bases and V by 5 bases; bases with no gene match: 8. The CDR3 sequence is CASSTKAGGLEQYF. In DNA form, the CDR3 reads TGTGCCAGCAGTACCAAAGCGGGAGGGCTTGAGCAGTACTTC.

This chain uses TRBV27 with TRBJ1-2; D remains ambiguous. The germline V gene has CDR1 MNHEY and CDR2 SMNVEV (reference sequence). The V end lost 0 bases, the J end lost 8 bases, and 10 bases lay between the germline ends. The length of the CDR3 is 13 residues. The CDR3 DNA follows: TGTGCCAGCAGTTTATCAGGAGGGTCGGGCTACACCTTC. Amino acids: CASSLSGGSGYTF.

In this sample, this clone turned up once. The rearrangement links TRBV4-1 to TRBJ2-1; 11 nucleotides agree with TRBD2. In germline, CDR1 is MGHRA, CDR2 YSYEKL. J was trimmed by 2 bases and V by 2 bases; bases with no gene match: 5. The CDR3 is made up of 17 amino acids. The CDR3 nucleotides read TGCGCCAGCAGCCAAACCTTAGCGGGAGGGGCCTACAATGAGCAGTTCTTC. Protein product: CASSQTLAGGAYNEQFF.